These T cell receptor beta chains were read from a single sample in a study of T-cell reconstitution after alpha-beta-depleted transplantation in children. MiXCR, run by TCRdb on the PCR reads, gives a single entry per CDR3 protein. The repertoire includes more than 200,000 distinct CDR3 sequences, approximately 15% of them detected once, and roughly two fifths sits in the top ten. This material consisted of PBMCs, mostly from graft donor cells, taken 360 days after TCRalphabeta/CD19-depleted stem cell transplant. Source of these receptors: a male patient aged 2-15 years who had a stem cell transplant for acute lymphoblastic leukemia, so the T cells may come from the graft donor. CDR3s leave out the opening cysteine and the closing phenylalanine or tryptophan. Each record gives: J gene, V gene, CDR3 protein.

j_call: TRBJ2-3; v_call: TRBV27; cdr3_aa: ASAYSYWDKRGADTQY
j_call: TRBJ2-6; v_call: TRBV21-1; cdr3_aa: ASSKLAGGLSGANVLT
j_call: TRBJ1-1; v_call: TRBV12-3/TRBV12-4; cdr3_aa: ASSPQGVGNTEAF
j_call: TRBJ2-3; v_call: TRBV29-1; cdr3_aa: SVVRGGTDTQY
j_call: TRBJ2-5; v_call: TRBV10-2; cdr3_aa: ASSEISEETQY
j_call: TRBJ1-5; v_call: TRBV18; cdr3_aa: ASSPSPPGDQPQH
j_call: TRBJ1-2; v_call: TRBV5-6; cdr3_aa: ASSLEAWGRGYT
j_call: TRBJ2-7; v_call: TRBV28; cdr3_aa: ASSSGQGGRYEQY
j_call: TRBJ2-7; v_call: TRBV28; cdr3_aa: ASWGGHPYEQY
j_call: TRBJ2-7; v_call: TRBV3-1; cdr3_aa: ASSDRGRRYEQY
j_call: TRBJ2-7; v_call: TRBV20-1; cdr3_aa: SARAPFLAGGVHEQY
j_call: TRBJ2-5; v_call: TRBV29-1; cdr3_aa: SIDELQGVVETQY
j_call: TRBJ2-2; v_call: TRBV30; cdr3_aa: AWSRQGRTGELF
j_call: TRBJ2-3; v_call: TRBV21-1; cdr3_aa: ASSADTDRSSTDTQY
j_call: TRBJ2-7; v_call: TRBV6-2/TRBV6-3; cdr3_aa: ASGQGGYEQY
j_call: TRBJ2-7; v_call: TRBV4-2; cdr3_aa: ASSQDLETGNSVGLLKYYEQY
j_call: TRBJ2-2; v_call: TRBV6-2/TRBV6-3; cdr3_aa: ASSYKGSGELF